These 5 T cell receptor beta chains share one sample of origin, sequenced in a study of blood T cell dynamics during melanoma immunotherapy (TCRdb year 2020). The library was built by means of the immunoSEQ multiplex PCR assay. TCRdb obtained this table from immuneACCESS and retained in-frame rearrangements with V and J assigned. These tables miss some clones; where compared with another copy, unresolved V genes account for less than half of the shortfall, and the remainder is unexplained. The sample data list 20,000 to 30,000 clones, and 87% of these were observed just once. Of the sample, about 4.6% falls within the top ten clones. This specimen's time point label, per the study, means: pre-treatment baseline. Sample: blood, taken from a patient treated with checkpoint blockade. The receptor source for this set is a human donor with melanoma.

This clone is a singleton in its sample. V gene TRBV6-1 combines with J gene TRBJ2-2; 9 bases map to TRBD2. V dropped 4 bases and J dropped 3; count of bases not matched to a gene: 6. The CDR3 consists of 16 residues. Germline CDR1 and CDR2: MNHNS and SASEGT. The CDR3 region has the DNA TGTGCCAGCAGTGGAACTAGCGGGTCCGACACCGGGGAGCTGTTTTTT. Translation: CASSGTSGSDTGELFF.

The chain carries TRBV11-2 and TRBJ2-1; 9 bases are a match to TRBD2. The junction had 8 bases not matched to a gene; V was cut back by 0 bases and J by 8 bases. CDR3 length: 16 residues. Per the germline V gene, CDR1 is SGHAT and CDR2 is FQNNGV. The CDR3 loop is CASSLDLTSGVDEQFF. As DNA, the CDR3 is TGTGCCAGCAGCTTAGATCTGACTAGCGGTGTTGATGAGCAGTTCTTC.

The chain is built from TRBV9 and TRBJ2-7, with 7 nucleotides matching TRBD2. In germline, CDR1 is SGDLS, CDR2 YYNGEE. The CDR3 loop spans 14 amino acids. Trimming took 4 bases from V and 7 from J; bases not matched to a gene: 11. The CDR3 DNA follows: TGTGCCAGCAGCCCCCGGGGGGACCCTGTGGAGCAGTACTTC. Translation gives CASSPRGDPVEQYF.

This chain links TRBV6-1 with TRBJ2-2; D unresolved. The V gene lost 4 bases and the J gene lost 1 base, with 7 bases spanning the gap. The CDR3 length is 14 residues. Germline V CDR1 and CDR2: MNHNS, SASEGT. The CDR3 bases are TGTGCCAGCAGTGGACTCCGGAACACCGGGGAGCTGTTTTTT. Protein: CASSGLRNTGELFF.

The gene calls are TRBV9 and TRBJ2-2, with D perhaps TRBD2 (6 bases). The CDR3 extends over 15 amino acids. V lost 3 bases, J lost 1 base, and 10 bases lay in between. Germline lookup yields CDR1 SGDLS and CDR2 YYNGEE. The CDR3: CASSERAGNTGELFF. In DNA form, the CDR3 reads TGTGCCAGCAGCGAGCGAGCGGGGAACACCGGGGAGCTGTTTTTT.